This passage covers 8 T cell receptor beta chains from one sample sequenced in a study of beta chain features in type 1 diabetes. Expressed TCRB transcripts were sequenced, since all the RNA that had been isolated was reverse transcribed. Assay: immunoSEQ multiplex PCR; the TCRdb copy retains only in-frame clones and omits some. The top ten hold approximately 0.05% of the sample, which has around 450,000 clones, about an eighth seen once. The sample comprised naive CD4+ T cells from blood. Source of these receptors: a woman aged 18-35 years in good health.

V is TRBV5-4 and J is TRBJ1-2; tentative D call: TRBD1 (5 bases). The CDR3 runs 14 residues. From germline, CDR1 is SGHNT and CDR2 YYREEE (reference sequence). The V end lost 6 bases, the J end lost 3 bases, and 15 bases lay between the germline ends. The CDR3 region is CASNKGGADYGYTF. CDR3 sequence (DNA): TGTGCCAGCAACAAGGGTGGGGCGGACTATGGCTACACCTTC.

This clone was seen a few times. Other DNA sequences of this sample code for an identical CDR3. V is TRBV5-1 and J is TRBJ2-5, with D unclear. Between the trimmed V and J ends, which lost 4 bases and 0 bases, there was a span of 4 bases. The germline V gene encodes CDR1 SGHRS and CDR2 YFSETQ. This CDR3 region has 12 residues. CDR3 nucleotide sequence: TGCGCCAGCAGCCTGGACCAAGAGACCCAGTACTTC. It translates to CASSLDQETQYF.

This clone has just a few counts. J is TRBJ2-4 and V is TRBV11-2, with D unresolved. The length of the CDR3 is 14 residues. The germline gives CDR1 SGHAT, CDR2 FQNNGV. Between the trimmed V and J ends, which lost 2 bases and 1 base, there was a span of 6 bases. CDR3 loop: CASSLYSAKNIQYF. In DNA form, the CDR3 reads TGTGCCAGCAGCTTATATAGCGCCAAAAACATTCAGTACTTC.

This clone was seen ten or more times. This chain joins TRBV29-1 and TRBJ2-1, with 7 bases fitting TRBD2. CDR3 size: 13 residues. Per germline, CDR1 SQVTM and CDR2 ANQGSEA. Trimming took 2 bases from V and 10 from J; bases not matched to a gene: 8. This CDR3 reads CSVELSGNGEQFF. DNA of the CDR3: TGCAGCGTTGAACTCAGCGGGAACGGCGAGCAGTTCTTC.

The chain couples TRBV19 to TRBJ2-2, with D perhaps TRBD2 (5 bases). The CDR3 runs 15 residues. Germline-derived CDR1 and CDR2 are LNHDA and SQIVND (reference sequence). V lost 3 bases, J lost 5 bases, and 13 bases lay in between. The CDR3 bases are TGTGCCAGTAGTATCATAGCGTTAGGTACCGGGGAGCTGTTTTTT. It yields the protein CASSIIALGTGELFF.

The sample holds a few counts of this clone. The sample holds other DNA sequences that translate to the same CDR3. The CDR3 spells CASSSRGNTEAFF. CDR3 nucleotides: TGTGCCAGCAGCTCGCGAGGAAACACTGAAGCTTTCTTT. The J gene is TRBJ1-1, the V gene TRBV7-2; the D is unclear. Germline CDR1 is SGHTA and CDR2 is FQGNSA. V lost 4 bases to trimming and J lost 2 bases, with 8 bases between them. The CDR3 consists of 13 residues.

J is TRBJ2-1 and V is TRBV30, with 9 bases aligning to TRBD2. Germline V gene lookup returns CDR1 GTSNPN and CDR2 SVGIG (reference sequence). The CDR3 is made up of 16 amino acids. Germline trimming cut 0 bases from V and 1 base from J; bases unmatched to any gene: 4. The chain's CDR3 is CAWSVALAGSYNEQFF. The CDR3, as DNA: TGTGCCTGGAGTGTAGCACTAGCGGGTTCCTACAATGAGCAGTTCTTC. Filled out from reference TRBV30 and TRBJ2-1, the complete variable domain reads SQTIHQWPATLVQPVGSPLSLECTVEGTSNPNLYWYRQAAGRGLQLLFYSVGIGQISSEVPQNLSASRPQDRQFILSSKKLLLSDSGFYLCAWSVALAGSYNEQFFGPGTRLTVL.

This clone was seen only a few times. The chain carries TRBV2 and TRBJ2-1; D not certain. Deletions cut 2 bases from V and 4 bases from J, with 3 bases between. Per the germline V gene, CDR1 is SNHLY and CDR2 is FYNNEI. This CDR3 is 12 amino acids long. This CDR3 is CASSERYNEQFF. In nucleotides, the CDR3 is TGTGCCAGCAGTGAAAGGTACAATGAGCAGTTCTTC.